These T cell receptor beta chains were read from a single sample in a study of cytomegalovirus exposure and HLA in healthy donors. Sequenced by immunoSEQ multiplex PCR; TCRdb stores in-frame clones only, minus some. The table has 200,000 to 250,000 clones, roughly 84% seen once. Sequenced sample: PBMCs. Receptors originate from a boy between 2 and 10 years old in good health and CMV-seronegative. The CDR3 runs from the conserved cysteine through the conserved F or W. A D gene is named only where the DNA matches it firmly. Where a row states a size, it is once, few, many or the class of an expanded clone; other rows omit it.

d_gene,abundance,j_gene,v_gene,CDR3aa
.,.,TRBJ1-1,TRBV4-1,CASSQDERPMNTEAFF
.,.,TRBJ1-1,TRBV18,CASSPRPTEGEVGAFF
.,.,TRBJ1-1,TRBV5-3,CARSLDTDTEAFF
.,once,TRBJ1-2,TRBV13,CASSLTETANYGYTF
.,.,TRBJ1-2,TRBV7-3,CASSPRTVANYGYTF
TRBD1,.,TRBJ2-7,TRBV11-1,CASSLVGTGSYEQYF
TRBD2,.,TRBJ2-7,TRBV11-2,CASSLGAGASYEQYF
TRBD1,.,TRBJ1-3,TRBV7-7,CASSSGTGAGNTIYF
.,.,TRBJ1-1,TRBV19,CASSPREMAEAFF
TRBD2,.,TRBJ2-1,TRBV5-4,CASSLVTSGNEQFF
TRBD2,.,TRBJ2-3,TRBV4-1,CASSRTSGGGGDTQYF
.,.,TRBJ2-7,TRBV5-5,CASSPKGDYEQYF
TRBD2,.,.,TRBV5-6,CASSFRLAGAAYEQYF
.,.,TRBJ2-2,TRBV5-1,CASSPRRANTGELFF
TRBD1,.,.,TRBV6-5,CASSSPRDRAYEQYF
.,.,TRBJ2-7,TRBV4-1,CASSQGRTYEQYF
TRBD2,.,TRBJ2-7,TRBV5-4,CASSTGLAPAYEQYF
TRBD1,few,TRBJ2-7,TRBV2,CAGKQAGGSYEQYF
TRBD2,.,TRBJ2-3,TRBV4-1,CASSQGGAGVAGDTQYF
.,.,TRBJ1-6,TRBV9,CASSMESSYNSPLHF
.,few,TRBJ2-5,TRBV6-1,CASSDFVSQETQYF
.,.,TRBJ2-3,TRBV19,CASSPVSTDTQYF
TRBD2,.,TRBJ2-5,TRBV27,CASSPTWRGGLETQYF
.,.,TRBJ1-2,TRBV2,CASSESYPLQGYGYTF
.,.,TRBJ2-5,TRBV28,CASSLLRDGETQYF
.,.,TRBJ1-5,TRBV30,CAWSAPSTSSNQPQHF
.,.,TRBJ1-5,TRBV4-2,CASSQGSAQPQHF
TRBD2,.,TRBJ2-3,TRBV30,CAWSGGTSAGDTQYF
.,.,.,TRBV6-4,CASSDGGYEQYF
.,.,TRBJ1-2,TRBV5-6,CASSLAAALGYGYTF
.,.,TRBJ2-7,TRBV5-8,CASSSGHSYEQYF
TRBD2,.,TRBJ2-5,TRBV13,CASSTSGTKTQYF
TRBD1,.,TRBJ1-2,TRBV29-1,CSVLDRNYGYTF
.,.,TRBJ1-1,TRBV5-4,CASSLRENTEAFF
.,.,TRBJ2-1,TRBV7-9,CASSLRGGNEQFF
.,once,TRBJ1-5,TRBV21-1,CASSKDGDRGDQPQHF
.,.,TRBJ1-1,TRBV6-6,CASTSGVGTEAFF
.,.,TRBJ2-3,TRBV13,CASSLEGEWAADTQYF
TRBD1,.,TRBJ1-2,TRBV27,CASSLKRSRDRVNGYTF
TRBD1,.,TRBJ1-2,TRBV7-9,CASSPSTGFYGYTF
.,.,TRBJ2-3,TRBV7-2,CASSLGRSDTQYF
TRBD1,.,TRBJ1-3,TRBV4-1,CASSLLGGTGKGNTIYF
.,.,TRBJ2-1,TRBV10-3,CATRTDYNEQFF
.,.,TRBJ2-7,TRBV7-9,CASSLGPGAYEQYF
.,.,TRBJ1-2,TRBV5-4,CASSLGRGYGYTF
TRBD1,.,TRBJ1-1,TRBV6-5,CASSYWDSNTEAFF
TRBD2,.,TRBJ2-7,TRBV5-4,CASSSATGAGGSYEQYF
.,.,TRBJ2-1,TRBV6-1,CASSSGFF
.,.,TRBJ1-1,TRBV4-1,CASSHARGSMNTEAFF
TRBD2,few,TRBJ2-7,TRBV27,CASSLGVGTSGSYEQYF
TRBD1,once,TRBJ1-6,TRBV14,CASSLGGGNSPLHF
TRBD2,.,TRBJ2-5,TRBV9,CASSRGGIQETQYF